This passage covers 18 T cell receptor beta chains from one sample sequenced in a study of blood T cells in healthy people across ages. Next came a second PCR, run for about 6 to 12 cycles, which used a sample-barcoded 5' primer along with a J-beta primer mix. From the 5' RACE reads, TCRdb called clonotypes with MiXCR, one entry per CDR3 protein. Among hundreds of thousands of distinct CDR3 sequences listed, 40% to 45% were seen once. What was sequenced was blood. All receptors come from a woman aged 55-69 years in good health.

The gene calls are TRBV7-9 and TRBJ2-7; no definite D call. V gave up 1 base and J gave up 6 bases, with 13 bases separating them. The CDR3 is 14 amino acids. Germline V gives CDR1 SEHNR, CDR2 FQNEAQ (reference sequence). CDR3 sequence: CASSLESMQREQYF. The CDR3 DNA reads as TGTGCCAGCAGCTTAGAGTCCATGCAGCGCGAGCAGTACTTC.

Here the CDR3 reads CASSRGATNEKLFF. CDR3 bases: TGCGCCAGCAGCCGGGGGGCTACTAATGAAAAACTGTTTTTT. This rearrangement joins TRBV5-1 to TRBJ1-4; a possible D gene is TRBD1 (6 bases). This CDR3 contains 14 residues. From germline, CDR1 is SGHRS and CDR2 YFSETQ. V lost 4 bases and J lost 2, with 9 bases in between.

This clonotype was counted once. A much larger clonotype is one base distant, so this may be a read error. The rearrangement links TRBV29-1 to TRBJ2-7; D possibly matches TRBD1 or TRBD2 (5 bases each). V lost 1 base to trimming and J lost 6 bases, with 25 bases between them. Germline values: CDR1 SQVTM, CDR2 ANQGSEA. This CDR3 contains 17 residues. This chain's CDR3 is CSVEGEGDGRMRCEQYF. CDR3 nucleotides: TGCAGCGTTGAAGGGGAAGGGGACGGCCGTATGAGGTGCGAGCAGTACTTC.

This chain uses TRBV2 with TRBJ2-1, with TRBD2 matching over 13 bases. CDR1 SNHLY and CDR2 FYNNEI come from the germline V gene. Trimming at V came to 4 bases and at J to 15 bases, leaving 6 bases not matched to a gene. CDR3 length: 13 amino acids. The CDR3 is CASSAGLAGAMFF. The CDR3 DNA sequence: TGTGCCAGCAGTGCCGGACTAGCGGGAGCCATGTTCTTC.

The gene calls are TRBV7-6 and TRBJ2-1; 7 bases line up with TRBD2. The V gene end was trimmed by 1 base and the J gene end by 8 bases; junction bases not matched to a gene: 8. The CDR3 has 15 amino acids. The V gene's germline CDR1 is SGHVS and CDR2 FNYEAQ. The CDR3: CASSLGYGRIDEQFF. The CDR3 DNA sequence: TGTGCCAGCAGCTTAGGGTACGGGAGGATCGATGAGCAGTTCTTC.

This clonotype came up once. This chain uses TRBV27 with TRBJ2-3; D not resolved. Germline CDR1 reads MNHEY; CDR2 reads SMNVEV (reference sequence). V was clipped by 4 bases and J by 2 bases, with 7 bases between them. The CDR3 consists of 13 residues. The CDR3 here is CASSYVLTDTQYF. Written as DNA, the CDR3 is TGTGCCAGCAGTTACGTACTCACAGATACGCAGTATTTT.

The V and J genes are TRBV28 and TRBJ2-2; a weak D match, TRBD2 (5 bases). The CDR3 runs 15 residues. Trimming shortened V by 3 bases and J by 3 bases, and 11 bases separated the two germline ends. CDR1 and CDR2 from the germline V gene are MDHEN and SYDVKM. This CDR3 reads CASSFYGKDTGELFF. The DNA for the CDR3 is TGTGCCAGCAGTTTTTACGGGAAGGACACCGGGGAGCTGTTTTTT.

The gene calls are TRBV10-3 and TRBJ2-4, with D uncertain. Gene TRBJ2-7 matches the end of the DNA better, so the J call may be wrong. Germline-derived CDR1 and CDR2 are ENHRY and SYGVKD. The CDR3 totals 13 residues. CDR3 sequence reads: CAISESGTYEQYF. CDR3 DNA: TGTGCCATCAGTGAGTCTGGAACCTACGAGCAGTACTTC.

This chain joins TRBV20-1 and TRBJ1-3; D call uncertain. Germline values: CDR1 DFQATT, CDR2 SNEGSKA (reference sequence). This CDR3 spans 14 amino acids. V lost 4 bases and J 3 bases, leaving 13 bases between the germline ends. CDR3 sequence (DNA): TGCAGTGCTAAACTACGGGGAGGTGGAAACACCATATATTTT. Its translation: CSAKLRGGGNTIYF.

This chain links TRBV25-1 with TRBJ2-7; TRBD2 might be the D (7 bases). Trimming left V 3 bases short and J 4 bases short, with 16 bases between. Germline CDR1 and CDR2: MGHDK and SYGVNS. CDR3 length: 15 amino acids. The CDR3 DNA reads TGTGCCAGCAGTGATGGAGGGGGGGGAAAATACGAGCAGTACTTC. Its protein product is CASSDGGGGKYEQYF.

The chain couples TRBV27 to TRBJ1-2; D may be TRBD1 (6 bases). Germline V lookup: CDR1 MNHEY, CDR2 SMNVEV (reference sequence). This CDR3 has 12 residues. V was cut by 6 bases and J by 8 bases, with 13 bases left in between. The CDR3 region has the DNA TGTGCCAGCAGCCAACAGGGAATGGGCTACACCTTC. Encoded protein: CASSQQGMGYTF.

A few counts support this clonotype. The chain is built from TRBV5-1 and TRBJ1-2, with D unclear. The CDR3 totals 15 residues. V was clipped by 6 bases and J by 0 bases, with 15 bases between them. Per germline, CDR1 SGHRS and CDR2 YFSETQ. The CDR3 loop is CASTDPVLANYGYTF. For the CDR3, the DNA is TGCGCCAGCACCGACCCGGTGTTAGCTAACTATGGCTACACCTTC.

V gene TRBV5-1 combines with J gene TRBJ2-5; 10 bases fit TRBD2. Unmatched junction bases numbered 6, after V lost 0 bases and J lost 4 bases. Germline V gene sequence: CDR1 SGHRS, CDR2 YFSETQ. The CDR3 is 16 amino acids. CDR3 coding DNA: TGCGCCAGCAGCTTGGCGCCTAGCGGGAGTTCAGAGACCCAGTACTTC. This gives the protein CASSLAPSGSSETQYF.

This clonotype has just one count. This chain connects TRBV2 to TRBJ1-3, with 7 positions matching TRBD1. CDR1 is SNHLY, CDR2 FYNNEI, per germline. This CDR3 is built from 14 residues. J lost 6 bases, V lost 7 bases, and 9 bases had no gene match. CDR3 loop: CASNPPGQTNTIYF. The CDR3 bases are TGTGCCAGCAATCCTCCGGGACAGACAAACACCATATATTTT.

Regarding this clonotype: At one end, the junction sequence differs from germline, possibly due to a read error. The chain joins TRBV6-5 to TRBJ2-7; TRBD1 matches 7 bases. Germline-derived CDR1 and CDR2 are MNHEY and SVGAGI. The CDR3 contains 15 residues. CDR3 bases: TGTGCCGGCAGTTACTCGGGGACAGACCCTAGAGAGCAGTACTTC. It yields the protein CAGSYSGTDPREQYF.

This clonotype was seen more than once but under ten times. The V call is TRBV3-1, the J call TRBJ1-2; D possibly corresponds to TRBD1 (5 bases). Between the trimmed V and J ends, which lost 4 bases and 8 bases, there was a span of 20 bases. From germline, CDR1 is LGHDT and CDR2 YNNKEL (reference sequence). The CDR3 sequence is 15 residues long. DNA for the CDR3: TGTGCCAGCAGCCTGGTTCGGTCAGGTGGGGACGGCTACACCTTC. Its protein product is CASSLVRSGGDGYTF.

The chain combines TRBV9 with TRBJ2-2; 7 bases line up with TRBD2. The CDR3 totals 17 residues. Per the germline V gene, CDR1 is SGDLS and CDR2 is YYNGEE. The J segment lost 1 base and the V segment lost 2 bases, leaving 8 bases of the junction unmatched. The CDR3: CASSVLSGALNTGELFF. CDR3 sequence (DNA): TGTGCCAGCAGCGTTCTGAGCGGGGCCTTGAACACCGGGGAGCTGTTTTTT.

This clonotype has a handful of counts. CDR3 coding DNA: TGTGCCAGCAGCGTCGGGGTAGGGGCTGGGGTTGAGCAGTACTTC. Translating gives CASSVGVGAGVEQYF. This chain uses TRBV7-3 with TRBJ2-5; D is perhaps TRBD1 or TRBD2 (5 bases each). The CDR3 is 15 residues long. CDR1 and CDR2 (germline): SGHTA, FQGTGA. V was pared by 5 bases and J by 11 bases, with 24 bases between. Full variable domain (missing parts from reference TRBV7-3 and TRBJ2-5): GAGVSQTPSNKVTEKGKYVELRCDPISGHTALYWYRQSLGQGPEFLIYFQGTGAADDSGLPNDRFFAVRPEGSVSTLKIQRTERGDSAVYLCASSVGVGAGVEQYFGPGTRLLVL.